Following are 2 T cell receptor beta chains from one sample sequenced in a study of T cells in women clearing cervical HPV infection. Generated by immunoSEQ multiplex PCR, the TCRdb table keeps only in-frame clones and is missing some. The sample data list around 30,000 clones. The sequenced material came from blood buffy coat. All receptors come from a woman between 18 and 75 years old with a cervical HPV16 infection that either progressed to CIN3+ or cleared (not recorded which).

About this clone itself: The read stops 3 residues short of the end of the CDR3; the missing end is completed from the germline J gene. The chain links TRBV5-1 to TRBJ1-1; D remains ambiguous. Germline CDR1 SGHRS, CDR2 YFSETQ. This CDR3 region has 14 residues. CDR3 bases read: TGCGCCAGCAGCACCTCGATCGGGTTGGAGAGA. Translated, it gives CASSTSIGLER. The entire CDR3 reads CASSTSIGLERAFF.

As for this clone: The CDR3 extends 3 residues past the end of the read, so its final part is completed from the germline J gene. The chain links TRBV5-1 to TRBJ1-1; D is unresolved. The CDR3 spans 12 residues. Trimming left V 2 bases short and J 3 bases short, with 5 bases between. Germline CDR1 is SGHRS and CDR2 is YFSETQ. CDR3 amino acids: CASSLADTEAFF. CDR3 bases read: TGCGCCAGCAGCTTAGCGGACACTGAA.